These 22 T cell receptor beta chains share one sample of origin, sequenced in a study of blood T cell repertoires in COVID-19. Sequenced by immunoSEQ multiplex PCR; TCRdb stores in-frame clones only, minus some. Of some 140,000 clones in the sample, roughly 76% were seen once. The sequenced material came from peripheral blood. The receptors originated from a man older than 75 with acute or convalescent COVID-19.

The V call is TRBV5-1, the J call TRBJ1-4; TRBD1 agrees at 10 bases. Germline lookup yields CDR1 SGHRS and CDR2 YFSETQ. The CDR3 has 15 amino acids. The junction had 4 bases not matched to a gene; V was cut back by 0 bases and J by 8 bases. The CDR3, as DNA: TGCGCCAGCAGCTTGGGGGGACAGGGGAAAGAAAAACTGTTTTTT. It translates to CASSLGGQGKEKLFF.

Note on this clone: The sample has other DNA sequences that encode this CDR3 too. The chain couples TRBV5-1 to TRBJ1-1; no clear D. Germline values: CDR1 SGHRS, CDR2 YFSETQ. Trimming pared 0 bases from V and 0 bases from J, leaving 6 bases between. The CDR3 length is 14 residues. The DNA of the CDR3 is TGCGCCAGCAGCTTGGGCCAGATGAACACTGAAGCTTTCTTT. It yields the protein CASSLGQMNTEAFF. The entire variable domain, with the rest obtained from reference TRBV5-1 and TRBJ1-1, is as follows: KAGVTQTPRYLIKTRGQQVTLSCSPISGHRSVSWYQQTPGQGLQFLFEYFSETQRNKGNFPGRFSGRQFSNSRSEMNVSTLELGDSALYLCASSLGQMNTEAFFGQGTRLTVV.

This chain joins TRBV30 and TRBJ2-1, with 7 bases fitting TRBD2. In germline, CDR1 is GTSNPN, CDR2 SVGIG (reference sequence). This CDR3 has 18 amino acids. V dropped 2 bases and J dropped 4; count of bases not matched to a gene: 17. In DNA, the CDR3 is TGTGCCTGGAGTTCGACTTCTGGTCAAAGCGGGGTATACAATGAGCAGTTCTTC. Encoded protein: CAWSSTSGQSGVYNEQFF.

The chain joins TRBV20-1 to TRBJ2-1; possible D gene TRBD2, 5 bases. V was trimmed by 3 bases and J by 4 bases, leaving 13 bases between them. The CDR3 sequence is 14 residues long. CDR1 is DFQATT and CDR2 is SNEGSKA in the germline V gene (reference sequence). The CDR3 sequence is CSASGAAAYNEQFF. The CDR3 DNA reads TGCAGTGCTAGTGGTGCAGCGGCTTACAATGAGCAGTTCTTC.

This clone occurred a few times. This chain connects TRBV7-2 to TRBJ1-5; TRBD1 might be the D (5 bases). The CDR3 length is 17 residues. Germline V gene data show CDR1 as SGHTA and CDR2 as FQGNSA. V shed 2 bases and J shed 2 bases, with 16 bases lying between them. The CDR3: CASSLSGGSGGNQPQHF. The CDR3 region has the DNA TGTGCCAGCAGCTTATCGGGGGGGTCGGGAGGCAATCAGCCCCAGCATTTT.

This rearrangement joins TRBV5-1 to TRBJ1-6; D perhaps matches TRBD1 (6 bases). Germline V gene data show CDR1 as SGHRS and CDR2 as YFSETQ. The CDR3 consists of 16 residues. Trimming stripped 4 bases from V and 5 bases from J, with 16 bases between. The CDR3 sequence is CASSGTSGTNNSPLHF. For the CDR3, the DNA is TGCGCCAGCAGCGGCACCTCCGGGACAAATAATTCACCCCTCCACTTT. The full variable domain, rest sourced from reference TRBV5-1 and TRBJ1-6, is KAGVTQTPRYLIKTRGQQVTLSCSPISGHRSVSWYQQTPGQGLQFLFEYFSETQRNKGNFPGRFSGRQFSNSRSEMNVSTLELGDSALYLCASSGTSGTNNSPLHFGNGTRLTVT.

The J gene is TRBJ2-5, the V gene TRBV6-1, with D hard to call. CDR1 and CDR2 (germline): MNHNS, SASEGT. V was cut by 0 bases and J by 4 bases, with 9 bases left in between. This CDR3 is built from 14 residues. Written as DNA, the CDR3 is TGTGCCAGCAGTGAAGCAATCAGTCCAGAGACCCAGTACTTC. Translated, it gives CASSEAISPETQYF.

The chain carries TRBV27 and TRBJ2-1; tentatively, D is TRBD2 (6 bases). The V gene lost 6 bases and the J gene lost 3 bases, with 15 bases spanning the gap. Germline V gene sequence: CDR1 MNHEY, CDR2 SMNVEV (reference sequence). This CDR3 is 15 amino acids long. The CDR3 DNA follows: TGTGCCAGCAGAACCTTGGGACTGAACTACAATGAGCAGTTCTTC. As protein: CASRTLGLNYNEQFF.

This chain uses TRBV28 with TRBJ2-7, with 9 bases aligning to TRBD1. CDR3 length equals 17 residues. The germline V gene has CDR1 MDHEN and CDR2 SYDVKM. Trimming took 5 bases from V and 1 from J; bases not matched to a gene: 12. The CDR3 protein is CASSPAPGQGGSYEQYF. The CDR3 DNA reads as TGTGCCAGCAGTCCAGCCCCGGGACAGGGTGGGTCCTACGAGCAGTACTTC.

This clone was recorded once. This sequence joins TRBV27 and TRBJ1-1; 10 bases agree with TRBD1. From germline, CDR1 is MNHEY and CDR2 SMNVEV (reference sequence). V was clipped by 4 bases and J by 1 base; unmatched bases: 6. The CDR3 extends over 16 amino acids. The CDR3 sequence: CASSSGQGGRNTEAFF. The CDR3 coding sequence is TGTGCCAGCAGTTCTGGACAGGGGGGGAGGAACACTGAAGCTTTCTTT.

The chain carries TRBV28 and TRBJ1-2, with 9 bases identical to TRBD1. The germline gives CDR1 MDHEN, CDR2 SYDVKM. V trimming: 6 bases; J trimming: 4 bases; junction bases outside the gene matches: 12. The CDR3 extends over 16 amino acids. The CDR3 region has the DNA TGTGCCAGCAGCTGGAACAACAGGGGGCAGGGCTATGGCTACACCTTC. It is translated as CASSWNNRGQGYGYTF.

This chain joins TRBV27 and TRBJ1-4; D gene uncertain. The CDR3 spans 12 residues. Trimming cost V 5 bases and J 5 bases, with 6 bases left between them. From germline, CDR1 is MNHEY and CDR2 SMNVEV (reference sequence). The CDR3 sequence: CASSPNNEKLFF. Here the CDR3 DNA reads TGTGCCAGCAGTCCTAACAATGAAAAACTGTTTTTT. Supplemented by reference TRBV27 and TRBJ1-4, the full variable domain reads EAQVTQNPRYLITVTGKKLTVTCSQNMNHEYMSWYRQDPGLGLRQIYYSMNVEVTDKGDVPEGYKVSRKEKRNFPLILESPSPNQTSLYFCASSPNNEKLFFGSGTQLSVL.

Concerning this clone: Other DNA sequences in the sample encode the same CDR3. V is TRBV11-3 and J is TRBJ2-3; TRBD1 matches at 11 bases. With V trimmed by 0 bases and J by 6 bases, 5 bases remained unmatched. This CDR3 is 16 amino acids long. CDR1 SGHNT and CDR2 YENEEA come from the germline V gene. The CDR3 DNA sequence: TGTGCCAGCAGCTTAGAGGGGACAGGGGGAACTGATACGCAGTATTTT. Protein sequence: CASSLEGTGGTDTQYF.

This clone has just a few counts. The chain links TRBV5-1 to TRBJ2-2; weak D call: TRBD2 (6 bases). CDR1 SGHRS and CDR2 YFSETQ come from the germline V gene. The V and J ends lost 4 bases and 3 bases respectively, with 16 bases between them. This CDR3 contains 16 residues. The CDR3 here is CASSPGDGTYTGELFF. CDR3 in DNA: TGCGCCAGCAGCCCGGGGGATGGGACGTACACCGGGGAGCTGTTTTTT.

This chain links TRBV3-1 (or the pseudogene TRBV3-2) with TRBJ2-5; 8 bases match TRBD1. The CDR3 contains 15 residues. The V and J ends lost 1 base and 5 bases, in that order; junction bases with no gene match: 6. Germline CDR1 and CDR2: LGHDT and YNNKEL (reference sequence). In DNA, the CDR3 is TGTGCCAGCAGCCAAGGACGGACAGGGCGGGAGACCCAGTACTTC. It is translated as CASSQGRTGRETQYF.

The chain is built from TRBV3-1 (or the pseudogene TRBV3-2) and TRBJ1-1, with D unresolved. The CDR3 is 13 residues long. V lost 4 bases, J lost 4 bases, and 10 bases lay in between. CDR1 and CDR2 (germline): LGHDT, YNNKEL (reference sequence). The CDR3 coding sequence is TGTGCCAGCAGCCGAACAGAGGGCACTGAAGCTTTCTTT. Its protein is CASSRTEGTEAFF.

The genes are TRBV19 and TRBJ1-5, with D perhaps TRBD1 (6 bases). The length of the CDR3 is 15 residues. With 4 bases removed from V and 6 bases from J, the gap between germline ends came to 16 bases. Germline CDR1 is LNHDA and CDR2 is SQIVND (reference sequence). The CDR3 nucleotides read TGTGCCAGTAGTACCCCGCCCCAGGGGAGTCAGCCCCAGCATTTT. It codes for CASSTPPQGSQPQHF.

V gene TRBV4-2 combines with J gene TRBJ2-1; 9 nucleotides match TRBD1. The CDR3 is 15 amino acids. CDR1 LGHNA and CDR2 YNFKEQ come from the germline V gene. The J segment lost 8 bases and the V segment lost 1 base, leaving 6 bases of the junction unmatched. As DNA, the CDR3 is TGTGCCAGCAGCCAAGTCGACAGGGGGTCACATGAGCAGTTCTTC. It encodes CASSQVDRGSHEQFF.

J is TRBJ2-7 and V is TRBV5-8, with D possibly being TRBD1 (6 bases). Deletions cut 5 bases from V and 6 bases from J, with 18 bases between. Per germline, CDR1 SGHTS and CDR2 YDEGEE. This CDR3 has 14 residues. The CDR3 region has the DNA TGTGCCAGCAGGACTGACAGGACCCCTGGCGAGCAGTACTTC. Translation gives CASRTDRTPGEQYF.

V usage is TRBV7-2 and J usage is TRBJ1-2; D possibly corresponds to TRBD1 (5 bases). With 1 base removed from V and 5 bases from J, the gap between germline ends came to 11 bases. The CDR3 has 14 residues. CDR1 is SGHTA, CDR2 FQGNSA, per germline. In DNA form, the CDR3 reads TGTGCCAGCAGCTTAGGGAGGGACCGGTATGGCTACACCTTC. Amino acids: CASSLGRDRYGYTF.

This chain connects TRBV30 to TRBJ1-5; the match to TRBD1 covers 9 bases. This CDR3 is 16 amino acids long. V lost 0 bases and J lost 2; bases outside the gene matches: 5. Germline CDR1 and CDR2: GTSNPN and SVGIG (reference sequence). The CDR3 here is CAWSVQWDRGNQPQHF. The CDR3 coding sequence is TGTGCCTGGAGTGTACAGTGGGACAGGGGCAATCAGCCCCAGCATTTT.

This sequence joins TRBV7-3 and TRBJ1-1; D is perhaps TRBD1 (6 bases). The CDR3 is made up of 13 amino acids. Per germline, CDR1 SGHTA and CDR2 FQGTGA. V was pared by 4 bases and J by 6 bases, with 12 bases between. For the CDR3, the DNA is TGTGCCAGCAGCTCTCAGCGGACAGCTGAAGCTTTCTTT. This codes for CASSSQRTAEAFF.